These 22 T cell receptor beta chains originate from one sample sequenced in a study of shared clonotypes between healthy human individuals (TCRdb year 2020). Library method: the immunoSEQ multiplex PCR assay. Entries here come from immuneACCESS through TCRdb and include only in-frame sequences with V and J called. Some clones fail to appear in such tables; in the studies checked, an unresolved V gene covers under half of the shortfall, and the cause of the remainder is unknown. The sample profile shows roughly 720,000 clones; around 91% of them were found once. The ten largest clones capture more than 30% of the sample. Sequenced input: memory CD8+ T cells from PBMCs. Taken with the paper, the label for cell subset or site translates to: CD45RO+ cells pooled with CCR7-negative TemRA cells. The source is a man aged 18 to 35 in good health. Some clones in this sample may be carry-over from other donors' samples.

This sequence joins TRBV23-1 and TRBJ2-1, with D unresolved. TRBV23-1 is sorted into the ORF group, with uncertain function. V was pared by 4 bases and J by 13 bases, with 5 bases between. The length of the CDR3 is 9 residues. CDR3 sequence reads: CASSRFQFF. CDR3 in DNA: TGCGCCAGCAGTCGGTTCCAGTTCTTC.

This clone was counted once. This chain uses TRBV6-1 with TRBJ2-7, with D unclear. The CDR3 has 16 residues. CDR1 and CDR2 from the germline V gene are MNHNS and SASEGT. Trimming left V 1 base short and J 0 bases short, with 13 bases between. The CDR3 sequence: CASSEGVGSFSYEQYF. The DNA of the CDR3 is TGTGCCAGCAGTGAAGGGGTTGGCAGTTTCTCCTACGAGCAGTACTTC.

DNA of the CDR3: TGTGCCAGTCCCGGACTAGCGGGAGCCTACGAGCAGTACTTC. Translating it yields CASPGLAGAYEQYF. The chain has TRBV2 and TRBJ2-7; 13 bases map to TRBD2. Per germline, CDR1 SNHLY and CDR2 FYNNEI. This CDR3 has 14 residues. Trimming removed 9 bases from V and 2 bases from J; junction bases left unmatched: 4.

The chain links TRBV10-3 to TRBJ2-3; 8 nucleotides agree with TRBD1. The length of the CDR3 is 16 residues. V was clipped by 3 bases and J by 5 bases; unmatched bases: 10. Germline V gene data show CDR1 as ENHRY and CDR2 as SYGVKD. CDR3 nucleotides: TGTGCCATCAGTGAACCGACAGGGGATGTGGTAGATACGCAGTATTTT. Protein product: CAISEPTGDVVDTQYF.

This chain links TRBV4-1 with TRBJ2-7; 10 bases map to TRBD1. J lost 5 bases, V lost 2 bases, and 9 bases had no gene match. The CDR3 has 16 residues. Germline CDR1 reads MGHRA; CDR2 reads YSYEKL. The DNA of the CDR3 is TGCGCCAGCAGCCAAAGAACGTGGGACAGGGGTAACGAGCAGTACTTC. It codes for CASSQRTWDRGNEQYF.

The genes are TRBV6-5 and TRBJ1-1, with D perhaps matching TRBD1 (6 bases). Between the trimmed V and J ends, which lost 6 bases and 3 bases, there was a span of 14 bases. Germline V gene lookup returns CDR1 MNHEY and CDR2 SVGAGI. CDR3 size: 14 residues. The CDR3 reads CASRMTEGDTEAFF. As DNA, the CDR3 is TGTGCCAGCAGAATGACGGAGGGGGACACTGAAGCTTTCTTT.

The chain combines TRBV19 with TRBJ2-3; the D is unclear. V was clipped by 7 bases and J by 5 bases, with 19 bases between them. Germline V gene data show CDR1 as LNHDA and CDR2 as SQIVND (reference sequence). The CDR3 sequence is 15 residues long. The CDR3 DNA sequence: TGTGCCAGTATAAGTCGTGTAAGTGAAGGAGATACGCAGTATTTT. Its protein is CASISRVSEGDTQYF.

The gene calls are TRBV7-9 and TRBJ1-2, with D maybe TRBD1 (5 bases). Germline-derived CDR1 and CDR2 are SEHNR and FQNEAQ (reference sequence). V dropped 3 bases and J dropped 4 bases, with 9 bases sitting between them. This CDR3 has 13 residues. As DNA, the CDR3 is TGTGCCAGCAGCTTGCCTGGGGGCTATGGCTACACCTTC. Translation: CASSLPGGYGYTF.

The chain carries TRBV27 and TRBJ2-7; 7 bases align to TRBD1. The CDR3 has 14 residues. Germline assignment: CDR1 MNHEY and CDR2 SMNVEV (reference sequence). V shed 5 bases and J 3 bases; nucleotides not matched to a gene: 7. CDR3 sequence (DNA): TGTGCCAGCAGTCGACAGGGAATCTTCTACGAGCAGTACTTC. The encoded protein is CASSRQGIFYEQYF.

The chain recombines TRBV27 with TRBJ1-4; no definite D call. The germline CDR1 and CDR2 sequences are MNHEY and SMNVEV (reference sequence). This CDR3 is built from 15 residues. V dropped 5 bases and J dropped 8 bases, with 18 bases sitting between them. The CDR3 region has the DNA TGTGCCAGCAGTCCCCAGGCACTCTTAACCGAAAAACTGTTTTTT. Translation gives CASSPQALLTEKLFF.

The chain links TRBV27 to TRBJ2-1, with 9 bases that match TRBD1. The CDR3 totals 17 residues. Per germline, CDR1 MNHEY and CDR2 SMNVEV (reference sequence). V lost 7 bases to trimming and J lost 5 bases; unmatched junction nucleotides: 15. This CDR3 is CASNPRLTDRGNNEQFF. CDR3 nucleotide sequence: TGTGCCAGCAACCCCCGTTTGACGGACAGGGGAAACAATGAGCAGTTCTTC.

This chain uses TRBV4-1 with TRBJ2-7, with D perhaps matching TRBD1 (6 bases). Trimming took 4 bases from V and 4 from J, leaving 20 bases between them. The germline V gene encodes CDR1 MGHRA and CDR2 YSYEKL. CDR3 length: 16 amino acids. CDR3 nucleotides: TGCGCCAGCAGCCCAATCTCGGACAGAAGCTATTACGAGCAGTACTTC. Translated, it gives CASSPISDRSYYEQYF.

A remark on this clone: The sample holds other DNA sequences that translate to the same CDR3. The chain couples TRBV28 to TRBJ2-7, with 9 bases lining up with TRBD2. Trimming cost V 3 bases and J 0 bases; bases outside gene matches: 3. The CDR3 spans 15 residues. Looked up from germline, CDR1 is MDHEN and CDR2 is SYDVKM. Written as DNA, the CDR3 is TGTGCCAGCAGTTTCCTAGCGGGGCTCTCCTACGAGCAGTACTTC. Its protein product is CASSFLAGLSYEQYF.

The V gene is TRBV9, the J gene TRBJ2-7, with 10 bases that match TRBD1. With 0 bases clipped from V and 5 bases from J, the junction kept 5 bases outside the gene matches. The CDR3 has 15 residues. Germline CDR1 and CDR2: SGDLS and YYNGEE. The CDR3 region is CASSVGAGTGDEQYF. The CDR3 nucleotides read TGTGCCAGCAGCGTAGGGGCCGGGACAGGGGACGAGCAGTACTTC.

J is TRBJ1-5 and V is TRBV13; the D is unclear. With 0 bases removed from V and 5 bases from J, the gap between germline ends came to 8 bases. The germline gives CDR1 PRHDT, CDR2 FYEKMQ (reference sequence). CDR3 length equals 14 residues. CDR3 protein: CASSLGREDQPQHF. The DNA of the CDR3 is TGTGCCAGCAGCTTAGGGCGGGAAGATCAGCCCCAGCATTTT.

This rearrangement joins TRBV5-1 to TRBJ1-1, with a possible D match to TRBD1 (6 bases). CDR1 SGHRS and CDR2 YFSETQ come from the germline V gene. The CDR3 length is 13 residues. Trimming removed 4 bases at V and 1 base at J, with 8 bases between. CDR3 loop: CASSQQGNTEAFF. CDR3 DNA sequence: TGCGCCAGCAGCCAACAGGGGAACACTGAAGCTTTCTTT.

The chain has TRBV28 and TRBJ2-1; D remains unclear. The CDR3 runs to 11 residues. V was trimmed by 7 bases and J by 7 bases, leaving 8 bases between them. Germline lookup yields CDR1 MDHEN and CDR2 SYDVKM. This chain's CDR3 is CASTSSNEQFF. The DNA for the CDR3 is TGTGCCAGCACTTCCTCGAATGAGCAGTTCTTC. Variable domain in full (rest from reference TRBV28 and TRBJ2-1): DVKVTQSSRYLVKRTGEKVFLECVQDMDHENMFWYRQDPGLGLRLIYFSYDVKMKEKGDIPEGYSVSREKKERFSLILESASTNQTSMYLCASTSSNEQFFGPGTRLTVL.

The chain couples TRBV7-9 to TRBJ2-3; TRBD1 agrees at 10 bases. Germline V lookup: CDR1 SEHNR, CDR2 FQNEAQ (reference sequence). The CDR3 sequence is 15 residues long. V shed 5 bases and J 8 bases; nucleotides not matched to a gene: 10. DNA for the CDR3: TGTGCCAGCAGCCGATTAGGGACAGGGGTTTCTACGCAGTATTTT. Protein product: CASSRLGTGVSTQYF.

As concerns this clone: Other DNA variants within this sample encode the same CDR3. The chain recombines TRBV7-9 with TRBJ2-2; D not certain. Trimming stripped 0 bases from V and 6 bases from J, with 2 bases between. The length of the CDR3 is 12 residues. Germline V gives CDR1 SEHNR, CDR2 FQNEAQ (reference sequence). CDR3 sequence: CASSLAPGELFF. Here the CDR3 DNA reads TGTGCCAGCAGCTTAGCCCCCGGGGAGCTGTTTTTT.

CDR3 loop: CAISSGEGHTTYEQYF. Written as DNA, the CDR3 is TGTGCCATCAGTTCCGGGGAGGGACACACGACCTACGAGCAGTACTTC. The chain recombines TRBV10-3 with TRBJ2-7; tentatively, D is TRBD2 (7 bases). The CDR3 covers 16 residues. Germline CDR1 ENHRY, CDR2 SYGVKD. V lost 5 bases, J lost 2 bases, and 19 bases lay in between.

The chain has TRBV6-6 and TRBJ1-5; D might be TRBD1 (6 bases). The CDR3 sequence is 15 residues long. The V end was cut by 2 bases, the J end by 4 bases, with 12 bases between. Germline lookup yields CDR1 MNHNY and CDR2 SVGAGI (reference sequence). CDR3 sequence (DNA): TGTGCCAGCAGTTACCACGACAGGAAAAATCAGCCCCAGCATTTT. Translating it yields CASSYHDRKNQPQHF.

V usage is TRBV5-1 and J usage is TRBJ1-5; D uncertain. This CDR3 is built from 15 residues. The germline CDR1 and CDR2 sequences are SGHRS and YFSETQ. Trimming removed 1 base from V and 0 bases from J, with 8 bases in between. The CDR3: CASSLPSDSNQPQHF. The CDR3, as DNA: TGCGCCAGCAGCTTGCCCTCAGATAGCAATCAGCCCCAGCATTTT.